Below, 14 T cell receptor beta chains from the same sample are listed, as sequenced in a study of T cells in Graves' hyperthyroidism and ophthalmopathy (dated by TCRdb to the late 2010s). The method behind the library was multiplex PCR. Instrument on record: Illumina HiSeq 2000. TCR beta CDR3 regions were amplified from RNA transcripts. The TCR CDR3 was subjected to a first round of RT-PCR using the HTBI primer set and the Qiagen OneStep RT-PCR kit. TCRdb applied fastp at Q25 and MiXCR to the public reads, then kept only in-frame beta chains. Identical CDR3 protein sequences are pooled into one entry, listed with their most common genes and DNA. The sample data list approximately 520,000 distinct CDR3 sequences, and around a quarter of these were observed just once. Approximately 10% of the sample comes from the top ten. The sample consisted of blood. Every receptor here comes from a woman between 25 and 40 years old with Graves' ophthalmopathy.

The chain couples TRBV5-5 to TRBJ2-6; TRBD2 agrees at 7 bases. V lost 0 bases and J lost 2; bases outside the gene matches: 2. Germline V gives CDR1 SGHKS, CDR2 YYEKEE (reference sequence). The CDR3 contains 16 residues. For the CDR3, the DNA is TGTGCCAGCAGCTTGGACGCGGGGGCTGGGGCCAACGTCCTGACTTTC. It is translated as CASSLDAGAGANVLTF.

Of note for this clonotype: This could be a read error, since a much larger clone is one nucleotide away. The chain joins TRBV6-5 to TRBJ2-2, with D unresolved. The CDR3 has 15 residues. The V and J ends lost 6 bases and 6 bases respectively, with 17 bases between them. Germline-derived CDR1 and CDR2 are MNHEY and SVGAGI. CDR3: CASSYTEPCPGELFF. DNA of the CDR3: TGTGCCAGCAGCTACACAGAACCCTGCCCCGGGGAGCTGTTTTTT.

This clonotype was recorded a few times. The V call is TRBV4-1, the J call TRBJ2-2; maybe TRBD2 (5 bases). This CDR3 region has 16 residues. CDR1 and CDR2 from the germline V gene are MGHRA and YSYEKL. V was cut by 0 bases and J by 8 bases, with 16 bases left in between. CDR3 protein: CASSQDPGMVPGELFF. The CDR3 coding sequence is TGCGCCAGCAGCCAAGATCCGGGAATGGTCCCTGGGGAGCTGTTTTTT.

This clonotype was observed at least ten times. The V call is TRBV28, the J call TRBJ1-2; D gene uncertain. V was clipped by 6 bases and J by 2 bases, with 7 bases between them. The CDR3 has 12 amino acids. Germline V gives CDR1 MDHEN, CDR2 SYDVKM. CDR3 nucleotides: TGTGCCAGCAGCCAGAGAAACTATGGCTACACCTTC. It translates to CASSQRNYGYTF.

This clonotype has a count of ten or more. This chain joins TRBV6-5 and TRBJ1-1; the D gene is possibly TRBD1 (5 bases). Germline V gives CDR1 MNHEY, CDR2 SVGAGI. The CDR3 runs 17 residues. The V and J ends lost 2 bases and 0 bases respectively, with 16 bases between them. CDR3 in amino acids: CASSYQIDGHLNTEAFF. The CDR3 DNA reads as TGTGCCAGCAGTTACCAGATTGACGGACACTTGAACACTGAAGCTTTCTTT.

Worth noting for this clonotype: Sequence at one end of the junction differs from germline and may be a read error. The rearrangement uses TRBV5-1 and TRBJ2-7; no firm D call. Germline V gene sequence: CDR1 SGHRS, CDR2 YFSETQ. The CDR3 covers 13 residues. This CDR3 is CVSSLNPSYEQYF. The CDR3 DNA follows: TGCGTCAGCAGCTTGAACCCCTCCTACGAGCAGTACTTC.

This clonotype occurred many times. CDR3 residues: CATTGDSFYEQYF. The CDR3 bases are TGTGCCACGACGGGGGACAGCTTTTACGAGCAGTACTTC. The V and J genes are TRBV6-1 and TRBJ2-7, with D perhaps matching TRBD1 (7 bases). Per germline, CDR1 MNHNS and CDR2 SASEGT. The CDR3 has 13 amino acids. V lost 10 bases to trimming and J lost 4 bases, with 17 bases between them.

The CDR3, as DNA: TGCGCCAGCAGCCCTAGACTAGTAATGAACACCGGGGAGCTGTTTTTT. This encodes CASSPRLVMNTGELFF. The V gene is TRBV5-1, the J gene TRBJ2-2; a possible D gene is TRBD2 (6 bases). V was pared by 4 bases and J by 1 base, with 14 bases between. This CDR3 spans 16 amino acids. CDR1 is SGHRS and CDR2 is YFSETQ in the germline V gene.

This clonotype was counted ten times or more. V and J are TRBV5-1 and TRBJ1-1, with D unresolved. The ends were cut back, 2 bases at V and 1 base at J, with 18 bases in the middle. Germline values: CDR1 SGHRS, CDR2 YFSETQ. The CDR3 runs 17 residues. This CDR3 reads CASSLESLRAQNTEAFF. The CDR3 bases are TGCGCCAGCAGCTTAGAGAGCTTGAGGGCGCAGAACACTGAAGCTTTCTTT. The variable domain in full, with the rest retrieved from reference TRBV5-1 and TRBJ1-1, is KAGVTQTPRYLIKTRGQQVTLSCSPISGHRSVSWYQQTPGQGLQFLFEYFSETQRNKGNFPGRFSGRQFSNSRSEMNVSTLELGDSALYLCASSLESLRAQNTEAFFGQGTRLTVV.

This clonotype was recorded many times. The chain is built from TRBV28 and TRBJ2-7, with unresolved D. Germline V gene data show CDR1 as MDHEN and CDR2 as SYDVKM. The V gene lost 7 bases and the J gene lost 0 bases, with 7 bases spanning the gap. The CDR3 sequence is 12 residues long. CDR3 amino acids: CASMGISYEQYF. CDR3 bases: TGTGCCAGCATGGGCATCTCCTACGAGCAGTACTTC.

This clonotype was detected a few times. This chain joins TRBV19 and TRBJ1-1, with unresolved D. The CDR3 loop spans 12 amino acids. V was clipped by 3 bases and J by 7 bases, with 9 bases between them. Germline values: CDR1 LNHDA, CDR2 SQIVND (reference sequence). The CDR3 DNA sequence: TGTGCCAGTAGTATTAACGGGGTTGAAGCTTTCTTT. This gives the protein CASSINGVEAFF.

This clonotype was observed many times. The chain recombines TRBV6-5 with TRBJ2-2; no clear D gene. Trimming left V 5 bases short and J 1 base short, with 5 bases between. Germline CDR1 is MNHEY and CDR2 is SVGAGI. The CDR3 has 13 residues. This CDR3 reads CASSQKNTGELFF. CDR3 nucleotide sequence: TGTGCCAGCAGTCAGAAGAACACCGGGGAGCTGTTTTTT.

This clonotype has at least ten counts. The chain recombines TRBV12-3 or TRBV12-4 with TRBJ1-3, with D uncertain. The CDR3 is 15 residues long. V gave up 3 bases and J gave up 2 bases, with 11 bases separating them. The CDR3 protein is CASSFRDGAGNTIYF. The CDR3 DNA sequence: TGTGCCAGCAGTTTCCGCGACGGTGCTGGAAACACCATATATTTT.

This clonotype has a count of ten or more. This chain connects TRBV11-2 to TRBJ2-5; a possible D gene is TRBD2 (5 bases). CDR3 length: 12 residues. The V end was cut by 0 bases, the J end by 10 bases, with 9 bases between. Germline V gene data show CDR1 as SGHAT and CDR2 as FQNNGV. The CDR3: CASSLDRGDQYF. The CDR3 DNA reads as TGTGCCAGCAGCTTAGATCGGGGAGACCAGTACTTC.